The entry below gives a single TCR beta chain sequence along with its context. Assay used: immunoSEQ multiplex PCR; TCRdb lists only in-frame clones, some missing. The sample lists almost 50,000 clones; roughly 95% were seen once. This sample is part of a study of T cell changes during pregnancy in multiple sclerosis. Trimming removed 4 bases from V and 5 bases from J, with 16 bases in between. In germline, CDR1 is SGHRS, CDR2 YFSETQ. This CDR3 region has 15 residues. J is TRBJ2-1 and V is TRBV5-1, with D perhaps TRBD2 (5 bases). This receptor was obtained from a female donor with multiple sclerosis, enrolled in a pregnancy study. This specimen was CD4+ T cells from peripheral blood mononuclear cells, taken in the third trimester of pregnancy. In DNA, the CDR3 is TGCGCCAGCAGCCCCTCCGTGGGAGCCCACAATGAGCAGTTCTTC. Translated: CASSPSVGAHNEQFF.